These T cell receptor beta chains were read from a single sample in a study of OX40 agonist ivuxolimab in advanced cancers. Using immunoSEQ multiplex PCR, the repertoire was profiled, and TCRdb retains in-frame clones only, with some absent. Among under 25,000 clones listed, roughly nine tenths were seen once. The material was CD4+ or CD8+ T cells sorted from blood, obtained in a trial of the OX40 agonist ivuxolimab. The receptors originated from an adult with an advanced solid tumor such as melanoma, head and neck, liver or kidney cancer. The CDR3 runs from the conserved cysteine through the conserved F or W. D genes are given only for firm matches. Not all rows give a size; the values are once, few, many and, for expanded clones, a class.

TGTGCCAGCAGCCACATTGGGGGAGGGGAGGAGTTCGTAAAACTGTTTTTT	CASSHIGGGEEFVKLFF	-	17	TRBV4-2	TRBJ1-4	-
TGTGCCAGCAGTTTTCTACCGGGCAACGAGCAGTACTTC	CASSFLPGNEQYF	-	13	TRBV27	TRBJ2-7	-
TGTGCCAGCAGCCAACTTTTACGGACTGAAGCTTTCTTT	CASSQLLRTEAFF	-	13	TRBV14	TRBJ1-1	-
TGTGCCAGCAGCTACCCCCCTAGCGGGAGGGACTTCAATGAGCAGTTCTTC	CASSYPPSGRDFNEQFF	-	17	TRBV7-9	TRBJ2-1	TRBD2
TGTGCCAGCAGTAAAACCGGGGAGTACCAAGAGACCCAGTACTTC	CASSKTGEYQETQYF	-	15	TRBV2	TRBJ2-5	-
TGTGCCAGCAGCCCACCCGGCCCGGCCTTTTACGAGCAGTACTTC	CASSPPGPAFYEQYF	-	15	TRBV7-8	TRBJ2-7	-
TGCGCCAGCAGCCAAGGGACAGATTCCTACGAGCAGTACTTC	CASSQGTDSYEQYF	-	14	TRBV4-3	TRBJ2-7	-
TGTGCCAGCCTCGCCGGGGTAGGGGGCAATCAGCCCCAGCATTTT	CASLAGVGGNQPQHF	few	15	TRBV2	TRBJ1-5	-
TGTGCCAGCAGTCCCAGACTCGGCAGATACAATGAGCAGTTCTTC	CASSPRLGRYNEQFF	once	15	TRBV6-5	TRBJ2-1	-
TGTGCCAGCCAGGGTTTCACCGGGGAGCTGTTTTTT	CASQGFTGELFF	-	12	TRBV6-1	TRBJ2-2	-
TGCGCCAGCAGCCAAGGGTTTGGGGGTGTCTCCTACGAGCAGTACTTC	CASSQGFGGVSYEQYF	-	16	TRBV4-1	TRBJ2-7	-
TGTGCCAGCACGTCCGCCTCCTACGAGCAGTACTTC	CASTSASYEQYF	-	12	TRBV28	TRBJ2-7	-
TGTGCCAGCAGCTTAAGCAGGGACTATTATAGCAATCAGCCCCAGCATTTT	CASSLSRDYYSNQPQHF	-	17	TRBV5-6	TRBJ1-5	-
TGTGCCTCCTTCGCAGGGGCTGGGGCCAACGTCCTGACTTTC	CASFAGAGANVLTF	-	14	TRBV11-3	TRBJ2-6	-
TGTGCCAGCAGACGGAGGGACCTCGGGCTTGAAGCTTTCTTT	CASRRRDLGLEAFF	-	14	TRBV11-3	TRBJ1-1	-
TGTGCCAGCAGCCCGGGGACAGGGGGCCCTGGGGAGACCCAGTACTTC	CASSPGTGGPGETQYF	-	16	TRBV9	TRBJ2-5	TRBD1
TGTGCCAGCAGCGCAAGGCGGGGCGGAGACATTCAGTACTTC	CASSARRGGDIQYF	-	14	TRBV5-6	TRBJ2-4	-
TGTGCCAGCAGCGCGACCGTTTCCTACAATGAGCAGTTCTTC	CASSATVSYNEQFF	-	14	TRBV7-2	TRBJ2-1	-